Each of the 20 T cell receptor beta chains below was sequenced from the same sample in a study of shared clonotypes between healthy human individuals. Measured with immunoSEQ multiplex PCR; TCRdb has only the in-frame clones, and not every one. The sample carries some 2.3 million clones, over 85% recorded once. The material sequenced was naive CD4+ T cells from PBMCs. Sample subset: CD45RA+ positively selected. These receptors originate from a man aged 18 to 30 in good health. Some clones in this sample may be carry-over from other donors' samples.

V gene TRBV10-3 combines with J gene TRBJ1-1; D uncertain. This CDR3 is built from 14 residues. The V end lost 0 bases, the J end lost 3 bases, and 8 bases lay between the germline ends. CDR1 is ENHRY and CDR2 is SYGVKD in the germline V gene. The CDR3 sequence is CAISESSDYTEAFF. For the CDR3, the DNA is TGTGCCATCAGTGAGTCGTCAGACTACACTGAAGCTTTCTTT.

The rearrangement uses TRBV10-2 and TRBJ2-7; 8 bases are shared with TRBD2. CDR3 length: 17 residues. CDR1 is WSHSY, CDR2 SAAADI, per germline. J was trimmed by 6 bases and V by 0 bases; bases with no gene match: 13. The CDR3 loop is CASSESAWGTRFFEQYF. DNA of the CDR3: TGCGCCAGCAGTGAGTCGGCGTGGGGGACTAGGTTTTTCGAGCAGTACTTC.

This sequence joins TRBV2 and TRBJ1-3; the match to TRBD1 covers 8 bases. Germline V CDR1 and CDR2: SNHLY, FYNNEI. The CDR3 totals 16 residues. Trimming took 5 bases from V and 0 from J; bases not matched to a gene: 6. The CDR3 DNA is TGTGCCAGCAGTTCTTTCCAGGGGGCCTCTGGAAACACCATATATTTT. Its translation: CASSSFQGASGNTIYF.

This rearrangement joins TRBV25-1 to TRBJ2-5, with TRBD1 identical over 9 bases. The V gene's germline CDR1 is MGHDK and CDR2 SYGVNS. The CDR3 has 14 amino acids. V lost 3 bases and J lost 9; bases outside the gene matches: 8. This CDR3 is CASSDGPGQGAQYF. In nucleotides, the CDR3 is TGTGCCAGCAGTGATGGGCCGGGACAGGGTGCCCAGTACTTC.

J is TRBJ2-7 and V is TRBV6-1; 9 positions match TRBD1. CDR3 length: 14 residues. V was pared by 6 bases and J by 5 bases, with 8 bases of the junction left unmatched. Germline V gives CDR1 MNHNS, CDR2 SASEGT. In DNA form, the CDR3 reads TGTGCCAGCAGGCCTGGGACAGGGCCACACGAGCAGTACTTC. Amino acids: CASRPGTGPHEQYF.

The CDR3 bases are TGTGCCAGCAGTACCCGGTGGGGGAGCACAGATACGCAGTATTTT. It translates to CASSTRWGSTDTQYF. V is TRBV27 and J is TRBJ2-3; the D gene could be TRBD1 or TRBD2 (5 bases each). The V end lost 5 bases, the J end lost 0 bases, and 12 bases lay between the germline ends. The length of the CDR3 is 15 residues. The germline V gene encodes CDR1 MNHEY and CDR2 SMNVEV (reference sequence).

This chain links TRBV9 with TRBJ1-1; maybe TRBD1 (5 bases). CDR1 and CDR2 (germline): SGDLS, YYNGEE. The ends were cut back, 1 base at V and 4 bases at J, with 11 bases in the middle. The CDR3 length is 14 residues. The DNA for the CDR3 is TGTGCCAGCAGCGTATCCCAGGGCGGCACTGAAGCTTTCTTT. Amino acid sequence: CASSVSQGGTEAFF.

The V and J genes are TRBV7-9 and TRBJ2-5; D gene unclear. The CDR3 is 17 residues long. CDR1 SEHNR and CDR2 FQNEAQ come from the germline V gene (reference sequence). Trimming took 1 base from V and 0 from J, leaving 15 bases between them. CDR3 in DNA: TGTGCCAGCAGCTTAGTCGGGTCAGGCAGTAACCAAGAGACCCAGTACTTC. Residues: CASSLVGSGSNQETQYF.

CDR3 in DNA: TGTGCCAGCTCACCAGGAATCAGACCTAACTATGGCTACACCTTC. This gives the protein CASSPGIRPNYGYTF. This chain uses TRBV18 with TRBJ1-2; D is undetermined. V dropped 2 bases and J dropped 0 bases, with 10 bases sitting between them. Germline V gene sequence: CDR1 KGHSH, CDR2 LQKENI. CDR3 size: 15 residues.

Comment on this clone: Other DNA sequences within the sample encode an identical CDR3. This chain connects TRBV5-4 to TRBJ2-5; 8 bases line up with TRBD2. The CDR3 is 13 amino acids. CDR1 and CDR2 from the germline V gene are SGHNT and YYREEE (reference sequence). V was clipped by 4 bases and J by 5 bases; unmatched bases: 4. The CDR3 sequence is CASSPPGGETQYF. Here the CDR3 DNA reads TGTGCCAGCAGCCCCCCGGGGGGGGAGACCCAGTACTTC.

This clone was detected once. This chain joins TRBV28 and TRBJ2-7; 8 bases fit TRBD1. The CDR3 loop spans 12 amino acids. Germline CDR1 reads MDHEN; CDR2 reads SYDVKM. V trimming: 8 bases; J trimming: 7 bases; junction bases outside the gene matches: 7. The CDR3 sequence is CASGGTGREQYF. CDR3 in DNA: TGTGCCAGCGGCGGGACAGGAAGAGAGCAGTACTTC.

The rearrangement links TRBV5-1 to TRBJ2-7; D could derive from TRBD1 or TRBD2 (7 bases each). Germline lookup yields CDR1 SGHRS and CDR2 YFSETQ. CDR3 length: 16 residues. Trimming left V 3 bases short and J 3 bases short, with 19 bases between. Written as DNA, the CDR3 is TGCGCCAGCAGCTGGGGAGGGGGCGAACCTGTCTACGAGCAGTACTTC. This translates into CASSWGGGEPVYEQYF.

The rearrangement uses TRBV10-3 and TRBJ2-1, with TRBD2 matching 8 bases. V trimming: 7 bases; J trimming: 7 bases; junction bases outside the gene matches: 9. CDR1 is ENHRY and CDR2 is SYGVKD in the germline V gene. The CDR3 has 14 residues. In DNA, the CDR3 is TGTGCCATCAATTCCCAGCTAGCGGGTAATGAGCAGTTCTTC. Protein sequence: CAINSQLAGNEQFF.

This sequence joins TRBV7-9 and TRBJ2-1; tentative D call: TRBD2 (8 bases). The CDR3 contains 17 residues. Germline V gene sequence: CDR1 SEHNR, CDR2 FQNEAQ (reference sequence). V was shortened by 5 bases and J by 3 bases, with 20 bases between the two germline ends. The CDR3 DNA sequence: TGTGCCAGCAGCCGTCCACTTAGCGGGACAGACTACAATGAGCAGTTCTTC. Translation gives CASSRPLSGTDYNEQFF.

The chain joins TRBV9 to TRBJ1-5, with TRBD1 matching over 8 bases. Germline values: CDR1 SGDLS, CDR2 YYNGEE. CDR3 length: 17 residues. The trim removed 0 bases at V and 2 bases at J, leaving 7 bases unmatched. The CDR3 loop is CASSVEGQGCCNQPQHF. DNA of the CDR3: TGTGCCAGCAGCGTAGAAGGACAGGGATGTTGCAATCAGCCCCAGCATTTT.

With regard to this clone: The same CDR3 arises from other DNA sequences in this sample as well. The gene calls are TRBV5-1 and TRBJ2-7; D gene unclear. The CDR3 sequence is 14 residues long. Germline lookup yields CDR1 SGHRS and CDR2 YFSETQ. V was shortened by 0 bases and J by 2 bases, with 9 bases between the two germline ends. CDR3 bases: TGCGCCAGCAGCTTGGTGGGCAGAGCCTACGAGCAGTACTTC. It is translated as CASSLVGRAYEQYF.

J is TRBJ2-5 and V is TRBV10-3, with D possibly matching TRBD2 (6 bases). Germline values: CDR1 ENHRY, CDR2 SYGVKD. Trimming took 4 bases from V and 2 from J, leaving 11 bases between them. The CDR3 totals 14 residues. The CDR3 bases are TGTGCCATCAGTGGATCGGGAGTACAAGAGACCCAGTACTTC. This encodes CAISGSGVQETQYF.

V and J are TRBV2 and TRBJ1-2; D is perhaps TRBD1 (6 bases). Looked up from germline, CDR1 is SNHLY and CDR2 is FYNNEI. The V end was cut by 2 bases, the J end by 3 bases, with 10 bases between. This CDR3 has 14 residues. The CDR3 bases are TGTGCCAGCAGTGAAACACAGGGCCACTATGGCTACACCTTC. Its translation: CASSETQGHYGYTF.

This clone appeared a single time. The V and J genes are TRBV5-5 and TRBJ2-3; D is uncertain. V was shortened by 7 bases and J by 0 bases, with 12 bases between the two germline ends. CDR1 and CDR2 (germline): SGHKS, YYEKEE (reference sequence). The CDR3 runs to 14 residues. The CDR3 region is CASSFEVSTDTQYF. In nucleotides, the CDR3 is TGTGCCAGCTCGTTCGAAGTTAGCACAGATACGCAGTATTTT.

This clone was recorded only once. The gene calls are TRBV2 and TRBJ2-7, with 13 bases lining up with TRBD2. V gave up 4 bases and J gave up 5 bases; unmatched junction bases: 5. CDR3 size: 15 residues. Germline V gene lookup returns CDR1 SNHLY and CDR2 FYNNEI. This chain's CDR3 is CASSGTSGSVDEQYF. The CDR3 DNA follows: TGTGCCAGCAGTGGGACTAGCGGGAGTGTGGACGAGCAGTACTTC.